The T cell receptor beta chain under discussion was sequenced for a study of blood T cell repertoires in COVID-19. Here immunoSEQ multiplex PCR was the method, and the copy in TCRdb shows in-frame clones only, minus some. The table has 350,000 to 450,000 clones, around 87% seen once. The CDR3 loop spans 15 amino acids. Per the germline V gene, CDR1 is LNHDA and CDR2 is SQIVND (reference sequence). Germline trimming cut 6 bases from V and 6 bases from J; bases unmatched to any gene: 7. Sequenced input: peripheral blood. The chain carries TRBV19 and TRBJ2-2; 10 bases fit TRBD1. This clonotype was sampled from a woman in her sixties or seventies with COVID-19, enrolled during active disease. The CDR3 DNA reads TGTGCCAGTAGGTCATTCGGGACAGGGGCCGGGGAGCTGTTTTTT. It specifies CASRSFGTGAGELFF.